This T cell receptor (beta chain) was recorded in a study of CD8+ T cells in alopecia areata. Whole-study results and caveats: With patients, TCR sharing proved less clear than in mice, a difference possibly related to HLA.

Of note for this clone: No antigen is known for it.

The CDR3 contains 14 residues. The V segment lost 4 bases and the J segment 3 bases; nucleotides outside the gene matches: 3. Germline loops: CDR1 SGHNT, CDR2 YYREEE (reference sequence). Extraction of RNA preceded its reverse transcription into cDNA, which served as the sequencing template. TCRdb's copy holds only in-frame clones and misses some; the assay was immunoSEQ multiplex PCR. This sample carries 55,000 to 70,000 clones, about half of them seen once, and the ten largest clones take about 17%. This sequence originates from a human donor with alopecia areata. This rearrangement joins TRBV5-4 to TRBJ2-7; the match to TRBD1 covers 11 bases. The sample here was CD8+ T cells sorted from blood, taken at week 0. CDR3 region: CASSTGTGGYEQYF. The CDR3 DNA sequence: TGTGCCAGCAGCACCGGGACAGGGGGCTACGAGCAGTACTTC.